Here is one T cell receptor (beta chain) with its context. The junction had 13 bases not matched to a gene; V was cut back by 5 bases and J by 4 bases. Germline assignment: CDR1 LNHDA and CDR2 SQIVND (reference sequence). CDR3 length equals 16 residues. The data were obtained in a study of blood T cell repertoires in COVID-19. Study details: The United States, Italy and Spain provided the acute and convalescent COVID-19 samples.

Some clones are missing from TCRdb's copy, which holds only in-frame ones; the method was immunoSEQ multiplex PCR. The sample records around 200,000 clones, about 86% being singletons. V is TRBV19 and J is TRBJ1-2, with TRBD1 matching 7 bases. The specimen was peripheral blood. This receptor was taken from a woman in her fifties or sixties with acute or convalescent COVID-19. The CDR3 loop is CASSPISNRGSYGYTF. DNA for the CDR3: TGTGCCAGTAGTCCGATCTCGAACAGGGGCAGCTATGGCTACACCTTC.